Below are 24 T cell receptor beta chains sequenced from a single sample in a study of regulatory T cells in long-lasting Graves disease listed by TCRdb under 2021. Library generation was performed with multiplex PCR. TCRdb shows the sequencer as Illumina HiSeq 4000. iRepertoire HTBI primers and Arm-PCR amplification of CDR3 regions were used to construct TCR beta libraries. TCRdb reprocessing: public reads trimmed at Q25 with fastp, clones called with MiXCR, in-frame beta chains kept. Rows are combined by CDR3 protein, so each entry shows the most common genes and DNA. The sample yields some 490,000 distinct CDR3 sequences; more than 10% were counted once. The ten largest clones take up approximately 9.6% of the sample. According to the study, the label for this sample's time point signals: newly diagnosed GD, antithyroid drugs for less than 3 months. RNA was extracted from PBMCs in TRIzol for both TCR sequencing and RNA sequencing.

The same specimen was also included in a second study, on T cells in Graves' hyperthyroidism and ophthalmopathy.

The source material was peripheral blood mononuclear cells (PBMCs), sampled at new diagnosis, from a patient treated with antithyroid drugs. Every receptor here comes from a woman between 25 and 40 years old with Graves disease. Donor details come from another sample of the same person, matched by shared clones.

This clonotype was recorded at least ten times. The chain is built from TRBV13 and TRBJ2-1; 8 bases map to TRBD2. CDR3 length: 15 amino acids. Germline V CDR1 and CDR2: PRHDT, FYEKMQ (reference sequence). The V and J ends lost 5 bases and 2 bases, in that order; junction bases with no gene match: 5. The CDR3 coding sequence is TGTGCCAGCAGCCTCGAGCGGGAGACCTACAATGAGCAGTTCTTC. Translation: CASSLERETYNEQFF.

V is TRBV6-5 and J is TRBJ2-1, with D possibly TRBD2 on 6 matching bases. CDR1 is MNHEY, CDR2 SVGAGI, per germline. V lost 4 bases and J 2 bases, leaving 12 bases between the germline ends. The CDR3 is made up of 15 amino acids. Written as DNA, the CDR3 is TGTGCCAGCAGTTTAGCGGAAATAGCCTACAATGAGCAGTTCTTC. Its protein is CASSLAEIAYNEQFF.

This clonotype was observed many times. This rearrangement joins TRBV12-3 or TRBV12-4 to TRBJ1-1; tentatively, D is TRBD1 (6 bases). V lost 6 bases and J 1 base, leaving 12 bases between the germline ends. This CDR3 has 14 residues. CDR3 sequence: CASSQGGGNTEAFF. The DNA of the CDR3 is TGTGCCAGCAGCCAAGGAGGGGGGAACACTGAAGCTTTCTTT.

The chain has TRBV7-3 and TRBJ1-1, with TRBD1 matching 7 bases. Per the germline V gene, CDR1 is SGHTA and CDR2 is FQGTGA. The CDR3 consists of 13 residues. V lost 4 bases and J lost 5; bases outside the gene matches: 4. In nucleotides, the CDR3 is TGTGCCAGCAGCTATGACAGGGTTACTGAAGCTTTCTTT. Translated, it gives CASSYDRVTEAFF.

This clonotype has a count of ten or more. The CDR3 here is CASGLNRGEQYF. CDR3 sequence (DNA): TGTGCTAGTGGTTTGAACCGGGGCGAGCAGTACTTC. V usage is TRBV12-5 and J usage is TRBJ2-7; possible D gene TRBD2, 5 bases. CDR1 is LGHNT and CDR2 is FRNRAP in the germline V gene. V lost 2 bases, J lost 6 bases, and 8 bases lay in between. There are 12 residues in the CDR3.

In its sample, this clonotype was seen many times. CDR3 in DNA: TGTGCCTGGAGTGACCGACTAGCGGGAGCAACCTACACAGATACGCAGTATTTT. Translating gives CAWSDRLAGATYTDTQYF. J is TRBJ2-3 and V is TRBV30; 12 bases match TRBD2. J was trimmed by 2 bases and V by 1 base; bases with no gene match: 10. Looked up from germline, CDR1 is GTSNPN and CDR2 is SVGIG (reference sequence). The CDR3 spans 18 residues.

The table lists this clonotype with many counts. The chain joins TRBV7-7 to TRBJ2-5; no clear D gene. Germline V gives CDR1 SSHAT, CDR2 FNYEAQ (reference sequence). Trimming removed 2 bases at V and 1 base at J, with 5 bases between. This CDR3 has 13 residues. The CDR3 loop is CASSLILQETQYF. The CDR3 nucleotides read TGTGCCAGCAGCTTAATCCTCCAAGAGACCCAGTACTTC. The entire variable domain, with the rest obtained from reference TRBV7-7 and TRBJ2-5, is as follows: GAGVSQSPRYKVTKRGQDVTLRCDPISSHATLYWYQQALGQGPEFLTYFNYEAQPDKSGLPSDRFSAERPEGSISTLTIQRTEQRDSAMYRCASSLILQETQYFGPGTRLLVL.

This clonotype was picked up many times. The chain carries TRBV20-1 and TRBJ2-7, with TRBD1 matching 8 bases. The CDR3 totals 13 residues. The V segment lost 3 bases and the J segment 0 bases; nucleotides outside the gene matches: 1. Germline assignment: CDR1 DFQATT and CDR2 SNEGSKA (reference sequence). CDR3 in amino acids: CSARTGVSYEQYF. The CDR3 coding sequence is TGCAGTGCTAGGACAGGGGTCTCCTACGAGCAGTACTTC.

CDR3 sequence (DNA): TGTGCCAGCAGAACCGGGACAGCAAATCAGCCCCAGCATTTT. Protein sequence: CASRTGTANQPQHF. V gene TRBV28 combines with J gene TRBJ1-5; the match to TRBD1 covers 7 bases. The CDR3 length is 14 residues. CDR1 and CDR2 (germline): MDHEN, SYDVKM. The ends lost 6 bases at V and 4 bases at J; junction bases unmatched: 6.

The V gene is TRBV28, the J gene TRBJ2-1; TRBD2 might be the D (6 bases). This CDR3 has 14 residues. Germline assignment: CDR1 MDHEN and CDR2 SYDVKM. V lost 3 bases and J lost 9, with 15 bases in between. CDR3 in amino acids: CASSFKLARGEQFF. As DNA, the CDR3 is TGTGCCAGCAGTTTTAAACTAGCTCGCGGTGAGCAGTTCTTC.

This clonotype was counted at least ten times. CDR3 in DNA: TGTGCCAGCAGCCCCCTAGGCGGGAGCTCCTACGAGCAGTACTTC. It codes for CASSPLGGSSYEQYF. The genes are TRBV7-2 and TRBJ2-7, with 7 bases fitting TRBD2. In germline, CDR1 is SGHTA, CDR2 FQGNSA. The CDR3 totals 15 residues. V lost 5 bases, J lost 0 bases, and 7 bases stayed unmatched.

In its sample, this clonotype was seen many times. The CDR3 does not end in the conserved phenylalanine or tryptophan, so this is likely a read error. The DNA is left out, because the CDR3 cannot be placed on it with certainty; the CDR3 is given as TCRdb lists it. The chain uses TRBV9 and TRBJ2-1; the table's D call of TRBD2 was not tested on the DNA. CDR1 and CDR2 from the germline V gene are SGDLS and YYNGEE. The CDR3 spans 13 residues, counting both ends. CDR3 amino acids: CASSEGTSGRSYL.

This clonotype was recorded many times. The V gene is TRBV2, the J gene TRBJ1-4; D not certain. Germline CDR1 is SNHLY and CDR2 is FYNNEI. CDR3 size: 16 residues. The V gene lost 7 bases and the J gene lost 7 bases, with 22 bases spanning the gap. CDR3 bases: TGTGCCAGCATACCGGGCCGGTTGGGAGTGGGTGAAAAACTGTTTTTT. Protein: CASIPGRLGVGEKLFF.

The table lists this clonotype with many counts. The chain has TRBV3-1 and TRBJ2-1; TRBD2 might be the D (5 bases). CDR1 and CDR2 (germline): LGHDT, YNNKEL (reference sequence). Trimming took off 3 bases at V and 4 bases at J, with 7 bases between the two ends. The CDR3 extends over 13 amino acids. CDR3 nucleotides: TGTGCCAGCAGCCACGGCGGGTACAATGAGCAGTTCTTC. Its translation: CASSHGGYNEQFF.

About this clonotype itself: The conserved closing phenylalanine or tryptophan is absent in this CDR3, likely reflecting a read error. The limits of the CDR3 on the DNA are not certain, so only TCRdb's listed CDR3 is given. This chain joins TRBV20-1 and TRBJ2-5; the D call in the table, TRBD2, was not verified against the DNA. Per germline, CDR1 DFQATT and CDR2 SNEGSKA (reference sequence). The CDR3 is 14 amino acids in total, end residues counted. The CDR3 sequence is CSASVTSGRKTRYV.

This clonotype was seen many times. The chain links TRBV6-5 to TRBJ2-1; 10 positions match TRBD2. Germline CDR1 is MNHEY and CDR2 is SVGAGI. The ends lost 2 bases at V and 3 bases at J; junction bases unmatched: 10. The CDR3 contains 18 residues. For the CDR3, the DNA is TGTGCCAGCAGTTACCCAAGAAGCGGGGGGGCGGACTACAATGAGCAGTTCTTC. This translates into CASSYPRSGGADYNEQFF.

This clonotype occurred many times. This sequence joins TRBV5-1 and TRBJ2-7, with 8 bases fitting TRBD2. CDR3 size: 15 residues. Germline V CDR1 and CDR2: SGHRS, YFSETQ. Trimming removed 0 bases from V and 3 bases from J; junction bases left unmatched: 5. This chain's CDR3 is CASSLGSGSVYEQYF. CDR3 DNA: TGCGCCAGCAGCTTGGGCAGCGGGAGTGTCTACGAGCAGTACTTC. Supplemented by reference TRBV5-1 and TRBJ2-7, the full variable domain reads KAGVTQTPRYLIKTRGQQVTLSCSPISGHRSVSWYQQTPGQGLQFLFEYFSETQRNKGNFPGRFSGRQFSNSRSEMNVSTLELGDSALYLCASSLGSGSVYEQYFGPGTRLTVT.

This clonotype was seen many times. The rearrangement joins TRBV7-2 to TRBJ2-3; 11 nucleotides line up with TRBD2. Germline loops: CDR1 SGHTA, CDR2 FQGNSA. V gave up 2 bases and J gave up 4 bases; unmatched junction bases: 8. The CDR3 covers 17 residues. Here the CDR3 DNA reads TGTGCCAGCAGCTTAAGCCTAGCGGGAGGATTGTCAGATACGCAGTATTTT. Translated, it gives CASSLSLAGGLSDTQYF.

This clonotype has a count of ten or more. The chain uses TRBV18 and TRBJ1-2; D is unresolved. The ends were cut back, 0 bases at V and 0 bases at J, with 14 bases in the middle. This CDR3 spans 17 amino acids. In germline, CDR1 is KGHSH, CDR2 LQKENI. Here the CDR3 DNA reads TGTGCCAGCTCACCACCGGCGAGGGCCCAAGCTAACTATGGCTACACCTTC. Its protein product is CASSPPARAQANYGYTF. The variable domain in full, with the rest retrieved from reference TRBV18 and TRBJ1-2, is NAGVMQNPRHLVRRRGQEARLRCSPMKGHSHVYWYRQLPEEGLKFMVYLQKENIIDESGMPKERFSAEFPKEGPSILRIQQVVRGDSAAYFCASSPPARAQANYGYTFGSGTRLTVV.

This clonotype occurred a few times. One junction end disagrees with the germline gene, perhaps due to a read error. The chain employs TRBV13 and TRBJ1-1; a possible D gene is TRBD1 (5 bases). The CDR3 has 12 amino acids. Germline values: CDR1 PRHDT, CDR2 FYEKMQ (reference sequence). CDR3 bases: TGTGCCAGCAGCTCAGGGATAACTGGAGCTTTCTTT. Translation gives CASSSGITGAFF.

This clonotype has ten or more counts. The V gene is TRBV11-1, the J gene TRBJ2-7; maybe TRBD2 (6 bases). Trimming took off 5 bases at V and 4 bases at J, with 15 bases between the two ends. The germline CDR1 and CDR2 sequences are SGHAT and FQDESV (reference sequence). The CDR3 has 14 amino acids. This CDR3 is CASSGYGGRYEQYF. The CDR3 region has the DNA TGTGCCAGCAGCGGCTACGGGGGAAGATACGAGCAGTACTTC.

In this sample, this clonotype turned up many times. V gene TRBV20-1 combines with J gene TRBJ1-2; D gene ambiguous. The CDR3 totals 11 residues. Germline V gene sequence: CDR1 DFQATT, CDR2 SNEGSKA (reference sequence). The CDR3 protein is CSPSVNYGYTF. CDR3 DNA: TGCAGCCCGAGTGTTAACTATGGCTACACCTTC.

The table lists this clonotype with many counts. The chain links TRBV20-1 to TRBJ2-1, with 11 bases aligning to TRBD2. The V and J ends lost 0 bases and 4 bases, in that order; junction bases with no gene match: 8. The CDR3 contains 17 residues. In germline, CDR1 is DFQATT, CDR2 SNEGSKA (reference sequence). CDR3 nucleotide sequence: TGCAGTGCTAGAGATCGGCTAGCGGGAGGAAAATACAATGAGCAGTTCTTC. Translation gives CSARDRLAGGKYNEQFF.

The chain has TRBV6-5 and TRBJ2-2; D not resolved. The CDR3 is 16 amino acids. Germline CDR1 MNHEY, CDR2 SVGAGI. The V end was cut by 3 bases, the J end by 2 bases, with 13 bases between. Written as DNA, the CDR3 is TGTGCCAGCAGTTATAGGTCTTCCGGAAACACCGGGGAGCTGTTTTTT. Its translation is CASSYRSSGNTGELFF.